These 24 T cell receptor beta chains share one sample of origin, sequenced in a study of Graves' ophthalmopathy and Graves' hyperthyroidism. Beta-chain TCR CDR3 regions were amplified from RNA transcripts. HTBI-primed RT-PCR formed the first round, and a multiplex PCR formed the second. MiXCR was run by TCRdb on the multiplex PCR reads, yielding one entry per CDR3 protein. This table has 200,000 to 250,000 distinct CDR3 sequences, roughly 29% appearing once. Sequenced material: peripheral blood. Every receptor here comes from a man aged 45-65 years with Graves' ophthalmopathy.

This clonotype was counted many times. The chain has TRBV9 and TRBJ2-7; 13 bases fit TRBD2. J gave up 6 bases and V 0 bases, and 6 bases lay outside the gene matches. Germline values: CDR1 SGDLS, CDR2 YYNGEE. This CDR3 has 16 amino acids. The CDR3 DNA follows: TGTGCCAGCAGCGTAGAGGCGGGACTAGCGGGAATCGAGCAGTACTTC. It is translated as CASSVEAGLAGIEQYF.

V usage is TRBV28 and J usage is TRBJ1-5, with 7 bases aligning to TRBD1. Germline CDR1 is MDHEN and CDR2 is SYDVKM. The CDR3 totals 14 residues. Trimming cost V 7 bases and J 1 base; bases outside gene matches: 4. The CDR3 protein is CASIIQGSNQPQHF. In nucleotides, the CDR3 is TGTGCCAGCATTATACAGGGGAGCAATCAGCCCCAGCATTTT.

This clonotype came up many times. The gene calls are TRBV27 and TRBJ2-7; 9 bases match TRBD1. V was clipped by 3 bases and J by 3 bases; unmatched bases: 3. The CDR3 spans 14 residues. CDR1 and CDR2 from the germline V gene are MNHEY and SMNVEV (reference sequence). CDR3: CASSFGDRVYEQYF. CDR3 DNA: TGTGCCAGCAGTTTCGGGGACAGGGTCTACGAGCAGTACTTC.

The sample holds many counts of this clonotype. The chain carries TRBV19 and TRBJ2-7; 15 bases fit TRBD2. The CDR3 runs 19 residues. CDR1 is LNHDA, CDR2 SQIVND, per germline (reference sequence). With 4 bases clipped from V and 0 bases from J, the junction kept 10 bases outside the gene matches. CDR3 region: CASSREGLAGGPSSYEQYF. The CDR3 nucleotides are TGTGCCAGTAGTAGAGAGGGACTAGCGGGAGGACCGAGCTCCTACGAGCAGTACTTC.

The V and J genes are TRBV6-1 and TRBJ2-7; tentative D call: TRBD1 (6 bases). Germline CDR1 reads MNHNS; CDR2 reads SASEGT. This CDR3 has 14 amino acids. Trimming stripped 6 bases from V and 1 base from J, with 13 bases between. The chain's CDR3 is CASRRGQRSYEQYF. CDR3 DNA: TGTGCCAGCAGGAGAGGACAGAGGTCCTACGAGCAGTACTTC.

This clonotype was picked up many times. The V gene is TRBV7-9, the J gene TRBJ1-2; 7 bases align to TRBD1. The trim removed 8 bases at V and 0 bases at J, leaving 9 bases unmatched. Germline V gene lookup returns CDR1 SEHNR and CDR2 FQNEAQ (reference sequence). The CDR3 covers 15 residues. The CDR3 DNA reads as TGTGCCAGCGGAGACAGGGTCCAAGCTAACTATGGCTACACCTTC. Protein: CASGDRVQANYGYTF.

The chain employs TRBV28 and TRBJ2-7, with 7 bases lining up with TRBD2. Germline CDR1 reads MDHEN; CDR2 reads SYDVKM. V shed 2 bases and J 0 bases; nucleotides not matched to a gene: 4. This CDR3 contains 15 residues. The CDR3: CASSLRTRISYEQYF. CDR3 DNA sequence: TGTGCCAGCAGTTTAAGGACTAGGATCTCCTACGAGCAGTACTTC.

The chain carries TRBV6-2 or TRBV6-3 and TRBJ2-7; D not certain. The V end was cut by 2 bases, the J end by 6 bases, with 8 bases between. The CDR3 length is 12 residues. Germline loops: CDR1 MNHEY, CDR2 SVGEGT. The DNA of the CDR3 is TGTGCCAGCAGTTACATGGGGTTCGAGCAGTACTTC. It encodes CASSYMGFEQYF.

The CDR3 sequence: CASSKTRGYPETQYF. DNA of the CDR3: TGTGCCAGCTCAAAAACCCGGGGCTACCCGGAGACCCAGTACTTC. This chain joins TRBV2 and TRBJ2-5, with D possibly called TRBD1 or TRBD2 (5 bases each). Per the germline V gene, CDR1 is SNHLY and CDR2 is FYNNEI. This CDR3 has 15 amino acids. V was shortened by 8 bases and J by 5 bases, with 21 bases between the two germline ends.

This clonotype came up many times. CDR3 nucleotides: TGTGCCAGCAGGCCAGAGGGCGAGGGTAATTCACCCCTCCACTTT. Protein product: CASRPEGEGNSPLHF. V is TRBV2 and J is TRBJ1-6; no reliable D call. Germline CDR1 and CDR2: SNHLY and FYNNEI. Trimming stripped 6 bases from V and 6 bases from J, with 15 bases between. The CDR3 extends over 15 amino acids.

This clonotype came up many times. The chain joins TRBV29-1 to TRBJ2-5; the D gene is possibly TRBD1 (6 bases). Germline values: CDR1 SQVTM, CDR2 ANQGSEA. Trimming removed 6 bases from V and 5 bases from J, with 16 bases in between. The CDR3 is 13 amino acids. CDR3 in DNA: TGCAGCGTCCTCATAACAGGGCTGGAGACCCAGTACTTC. It yields the protein CSVLITGLETQYF.

The table lists this clonotype with many counts. The chain employs TRBV7-3 and TRBJ2-2; possible D gene TRBD1, 6 bases. CDR3 length: 13 amino acids. Germline values: CDR1 SGHTA, CDR2 FQGTGA. Trimming shortened V by 5 bases and J by 3 bases, and 7 bases separated the two germline ends. The CDR3 reads CASSPGDTGELFF. DNA for the CDR3: TGTGCCAGCAGCCCAGGGGACACCGGGGAGCTGTTTTTT.

This chain joins TRBV5-1 and TRBJ1-2; D is perhaps TRBD1 (6 bases). The ends were cut back, 0 bases at V and 5 bases at J, with 11 bases in the middle. The CDR3 extends over 14 amino acids. Germline lookup yields CDR1 SGHRS and CDR2 YFSETQ. CDR3 region: CASSLGLGGYGYTF. In DNA form, the CDR3 reads TGCGCCAGCAGCTTGGGCCTAGGGGGATATGGCTACACCTTC.

V is TRBV6-5 and J is TRBJ2-5, with D unresolved. V was clipped by 2 bases and J by 1 base, with 8 bases between them. The CDR3 is made up of 14 amino acids. Per germline, CDR1 MNHEY and CDR2 SVGAGI. This CDR3 reads CASSYGRSQETQYF. CDR3 DNA: TGTGCCAGCAGTTACGGCAGGAGCCAAGAGACCCAGTACTTC.

This chain connects TRBV12-3 or TRBV12-4 to TRBJ2-2; D ambiguous. The CDR3 is 19 amino acids. Trimming shortened V by 4 bases and J by 3 bases, and 24 bases separated the two germline ends. CDR3 sequence: CASSSGRFSTPLYTGELFF. Written as DNA, the CDR3 is TGTGCCAGCAGTTCCGGTCGATTTTCTACTCCCTTATACACCGGGGAGCTGTTTTTT.

This clonotype has ten or more counts. The chain carries TRBV29-1 and TRBJ2-7, with TRBD1 matching 9 bases. The CDR3 totals 14 residues. Germline trimming cut 4 bases from V and 3 bases from J; bases unmatched to any gene: 7. Per the germline V gene, CDR1 is SQVTM and CDR2 is ANQGSEA. DNA for the CDR3: TGCAGCGTTGGGGCGGACAGGGGTCGCTACGAGCAGTACTTC. Its translation: CSVGADRGRYEQYF.

In this sample, this clonotype turned up many times. This chain links TRBV30 with TRBJ1-5; D is ambiguous. V was cut by 1 base and J by 7 bases, with 17 bases left in between. The CDR3 length is 15 residues. Germline V gene data show CDR1 as GTSNPN and CDR2 as SVGIG (reference sequence). As DNA, the CDR3 is TGTGCCTGGAGTGCAACTCACTCGGCCTGGCAGCCCCAGCATTTT. It translates to CAWSATHSAWQPQHF.

V usage is TRBV6-1 and J usage is TRBJ2-2, with a tentative D call TRBD1 (7 bases). V shed 6 bases and J shed 2 bases, with 10 bases lying between them. The V gene's germline CDR1 is MNHNS and CDR2 SASEGT. There are 14 residues in the CDR3. The CDR3, as DNA: TGTGCCAGCAGACAGGGGACTAACACCGGGGAGCTGTTTTTT. Translating gives CASRQGTNTGELFF.

In this sample, this clonotype turned up many times. V usage is TRBV24-1 and J usage is TRBJ2-5, with D hard to call. There are 13 residues in the CDR3. Germline-derived CDR1 and CDR2 are KGHDR and SFDVKD. V was pared by 4 bases and J by 2 bases, with 7 bases between. For the CDR3, the DNA is TGTGCCACCAGTGAATTTAATCAAGAGACCCAGTACTTC. The encoded protein is CATSEFNQETQYF.

This clonotype was observed many times. The rearrangement uses TRBV10-3 and TRBJ2-4; D is unclear. This CDR3 is built from 11 residues. Trimming shortened V by 3 bases and J by 8 bases, and 5 bases separated the two germline ends. CDR1 is ENHRY and CDR2 is SYGVKD in the germline V gene. As DNA, the CDR3 is TGTGCCATCAGTGATAGGGACATTCAGTACTTC. Amino acid sequence: CAISDRDIQYF.

This clonotype has a count of ten or more. This chain links TRBV14 with TRBJ1-6; D may be TRBD1 (6 bases). This CDR3 has 12 residues. Trimming took off 9 bases at V and 7 bases at J, with 10 bases between the two ends. CDR1 is SGHDN, CDR2 FVKESK, per germline. CDR3 sequence reads: CASGQLNSPLHF. CDR3 nucleotides: TGTGCCAGTGGACAGTTAAATTCACCCCTCCACTTT.

The chain is built from TRBV15 and TRBJ1-2, with D hard to call. Germline V lookup: CDR1 LNHNV, CDR2 YYDKDF (reference sequence). Trimming removed 3 bases at V and 5 bases at J, with 10 bases between. The CDR3 covers 13 residues. The CDR3 bases are TGTGCCACCAGCAGTCGGACGAGTTATGGCTACACCTTC. Amino acids: CATSSRTSYGYTF.

By share, this clonotype counts as medium-sized. The gene calls are TRBV6-5 and TRBJ1-2, with D unresolved. The V gene lost 7 bases and the J gene lost 1 base, with 19 bases spanning the gap. The V gene's germline CDR1 is MNHEY and CDR2 SVGAGI. CDR3 length: 16 amino acids. The CDR3 DNA follows: TGTGCCAGCACCGAACAGTACGACGCAGATAACTATGGCTACACCTTC. Its protein product is CASTEQYDADNYGYTF.

This chain connects TRBV4-3 to TRBJ1-6; possibly TRBD1 for D (5 bases). Germline assignment: CDR1 LGHNA and CDR2 YSLEER. Trimming pared 0 bases from V and 9 bases from J, leaving 15 bases between. The CDR3 spans 16 residues. In nucleotides, the CDR3 is TGCGCCAGCAGCCAAGATCCGGAGGGGCTTGGTTCACCCCTCCACTTT. Translated: CASSQDPEGLGSPLHF.